This T cell receptor beta chain was sequenced during a study of siplizumab effects on memory and regulatory T cells. Broader study findings: Memory T cells appeared less diverse than naive cells, which seemed to contribute substantially to alloresponse. Siplizumab, the agent tested, significantly reduced alloreactive sequences traceable to unstimulated CD4+ memory cells.

About 10^5 TCR templates were assayed per sample. Assay used: immunoSEQ multiplex PCR; TCRdb lists only in-frame clones, some missing. The data show around 95,000 clones, more than 85% seen once. Trimming shortened V by 6 bases and J by 2 bases, and 11 bases separated the two germline ends. Per germline, CDR1 SNHLY and CDR2 FYNNEI. The CDR3 has 13 residues. Concerning this clone: Antigen specificity is unknown.

The sequenced sample was CD4+ T cells sorted from blood. This rearrangement joins TRBV2 to TRBJ2-7; possibly TRBD1 for D (6 bases). This TCR was sampled from a human donor in good health. CDR3 amino acids: CASRFQGTYEQYF. The CDR3 DNA is TGTGCCAGCAGATTCCAGGGGACCTACGAGCAGTACTTC.